This record covers a single T cell receptor beta chain. V lost 6 bases, J lost 15 bases, and 15 bases lay in between. The CDR3 spans 12 residues. CDR1 is MNHNY and CDR2 is SVGAGI in the germline V gene (reference sequence). The table came from immunoSEQ multiplex PCR; TCRdb's copy has only in-frame clones and leaves some out. The table records 340,000 or so clones, approximately 93% of them present only once. The sample originates from a study of brain T cells in children with intractable seizures. Time point here: blood from clinic visit 5 months post-surgery; TSC patient then seizure free. Sample: peripheral blood, taken roughly 5 months after surgery. The clonotype was recovered from a boy younger than two with tuberous sclerosis and intractable seizures. The chain carries TRBV6-6 and TRBJ1-6; maybe TRBD1 (6 bases). The CDR3 sequence is CASSYRTERLHF. Written as DNA, the CDR3 is TGTGCCAGCAGCTACCGGACAGAACGCCTCCACTTT.